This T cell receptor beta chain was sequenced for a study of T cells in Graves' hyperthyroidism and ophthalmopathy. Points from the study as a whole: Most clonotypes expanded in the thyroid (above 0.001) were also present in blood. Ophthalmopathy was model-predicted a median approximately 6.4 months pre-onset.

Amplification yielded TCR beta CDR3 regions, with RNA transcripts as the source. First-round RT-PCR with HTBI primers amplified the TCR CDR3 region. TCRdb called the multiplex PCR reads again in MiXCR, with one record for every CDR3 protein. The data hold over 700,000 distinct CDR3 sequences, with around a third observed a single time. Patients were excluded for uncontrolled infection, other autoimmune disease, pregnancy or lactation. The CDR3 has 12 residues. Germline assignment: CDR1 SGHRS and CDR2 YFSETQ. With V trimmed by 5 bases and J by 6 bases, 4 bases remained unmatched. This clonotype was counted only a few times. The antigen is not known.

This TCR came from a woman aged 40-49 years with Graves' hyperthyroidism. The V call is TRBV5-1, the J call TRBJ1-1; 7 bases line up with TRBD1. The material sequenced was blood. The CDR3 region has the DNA TGCGCCAGCAGAGACAGGGCTGCTGAAGCTTTCTTT. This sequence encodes CASRDRAAEAFF. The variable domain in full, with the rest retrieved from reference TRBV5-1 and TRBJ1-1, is KAGVTQTPRYLIKTRGQQVTLSCSPISGHRSVSWYQQTPGQGLQFLFEYFSETQRNKGNFPGRFSGRQFSNSRSEMNVSTLELGDSALYLCASRDRAAEAFFGQGTRLTVV.